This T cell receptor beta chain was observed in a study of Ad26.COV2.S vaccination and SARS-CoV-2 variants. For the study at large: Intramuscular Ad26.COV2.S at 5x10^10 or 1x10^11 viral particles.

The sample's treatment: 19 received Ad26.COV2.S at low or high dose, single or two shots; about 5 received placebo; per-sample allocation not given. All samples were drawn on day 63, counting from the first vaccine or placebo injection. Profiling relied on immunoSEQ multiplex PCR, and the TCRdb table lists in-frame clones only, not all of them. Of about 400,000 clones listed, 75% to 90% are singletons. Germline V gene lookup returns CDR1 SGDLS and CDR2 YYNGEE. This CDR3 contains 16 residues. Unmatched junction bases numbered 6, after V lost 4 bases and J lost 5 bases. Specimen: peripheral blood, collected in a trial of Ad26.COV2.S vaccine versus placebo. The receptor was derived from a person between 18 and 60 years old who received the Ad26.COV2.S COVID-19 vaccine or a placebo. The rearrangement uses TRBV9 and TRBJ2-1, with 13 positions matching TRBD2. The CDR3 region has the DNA TGTGCCAGCAGCCCAGTCGGACTAGCGGGAGACAATGAGCAGTTCTTC. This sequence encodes CASSPVGLAGDNEQFF.